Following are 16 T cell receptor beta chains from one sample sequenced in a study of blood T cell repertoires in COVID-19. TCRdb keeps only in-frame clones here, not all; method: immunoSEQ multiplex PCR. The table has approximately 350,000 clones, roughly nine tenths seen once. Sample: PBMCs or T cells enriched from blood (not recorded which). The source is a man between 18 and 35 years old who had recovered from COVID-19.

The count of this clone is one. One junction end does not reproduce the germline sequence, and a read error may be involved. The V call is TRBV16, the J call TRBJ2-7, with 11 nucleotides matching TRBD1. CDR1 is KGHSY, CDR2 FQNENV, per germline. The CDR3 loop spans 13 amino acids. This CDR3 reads CASSQSGQGAQWF. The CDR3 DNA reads TGTGCCAGCAGCCAATCAGGACAGGGGGCCCAGTGGTTC.

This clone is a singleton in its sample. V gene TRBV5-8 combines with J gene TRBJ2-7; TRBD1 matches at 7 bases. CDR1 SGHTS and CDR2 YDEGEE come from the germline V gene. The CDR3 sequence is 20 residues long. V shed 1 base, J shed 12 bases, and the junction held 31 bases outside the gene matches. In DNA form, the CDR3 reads TGTGCCAGCAGCTTGAAGCTAGAAGCGCTGACAGGGTTCGTCTTTTCCAGGCGGTACTTC. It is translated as CASSLKLEALTGFVFSRRYF.

DNA of the CDR3: TGTGCCAGCAGCCAAGCCCGGGTCTCCTATGGCTACACCTTC. Translating it yields CASSQARVSYGYTF. This chain links TRBV3-1 (or the pseudogene TRBV3-2) with TRBJ1-2; D remains unclear. Deletions cut 1 base from V and 4 bases from J, with 10 bases between. CDR1 and CDR2 from the germline V gene are LGHDT and YNNKEL (reference sequence). The CDR3 runs to 14 residues.

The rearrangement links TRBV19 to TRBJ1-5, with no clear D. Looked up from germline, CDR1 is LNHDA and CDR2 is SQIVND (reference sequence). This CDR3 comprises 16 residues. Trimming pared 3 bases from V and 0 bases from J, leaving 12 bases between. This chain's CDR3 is CASSIFGYASNQPQHF. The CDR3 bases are TGTGCCAGTAGTATTTTCGGGTATGCTAGCAATCAGCCCCAGCATTTT.

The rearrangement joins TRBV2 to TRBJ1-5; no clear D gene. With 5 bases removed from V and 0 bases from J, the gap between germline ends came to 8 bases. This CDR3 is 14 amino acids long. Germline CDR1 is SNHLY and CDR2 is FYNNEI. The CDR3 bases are TGTGCCAGCAGTAGAGAGTATAGCAATCAGCCCCAGCATTTT. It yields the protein CASSREYSNQPQHF.

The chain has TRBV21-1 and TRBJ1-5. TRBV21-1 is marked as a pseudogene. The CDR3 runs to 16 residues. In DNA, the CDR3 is TGTGCCAGCAGCAAAGATGAACAGGGAGGGGATCAGCCCCAGCATTTT. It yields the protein CASSKDEQGGDQPQHF.

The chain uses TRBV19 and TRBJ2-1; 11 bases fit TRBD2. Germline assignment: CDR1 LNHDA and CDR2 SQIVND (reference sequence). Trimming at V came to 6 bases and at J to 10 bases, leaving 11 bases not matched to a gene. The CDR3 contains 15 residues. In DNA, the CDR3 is TGTGCCAGTAGAGGGACTAGCGGCTTACAATGGGAGCAGTTCTTC. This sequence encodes CASRGTSGLQWEQFF.

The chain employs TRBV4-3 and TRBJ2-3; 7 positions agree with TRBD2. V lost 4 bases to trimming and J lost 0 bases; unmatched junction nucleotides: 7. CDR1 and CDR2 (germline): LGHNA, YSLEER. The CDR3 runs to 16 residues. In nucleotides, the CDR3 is TGCGCCAGCAGCCTTCGGACTAGTCGAAGCACAGATACGCAGTATTTT. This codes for CASSLRTSRSTDTQYF.

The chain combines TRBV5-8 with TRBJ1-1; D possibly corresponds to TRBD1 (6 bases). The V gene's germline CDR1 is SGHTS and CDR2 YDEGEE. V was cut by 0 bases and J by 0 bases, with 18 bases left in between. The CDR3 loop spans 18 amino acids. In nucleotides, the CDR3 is TGTGCCAGCAGCTTGGCGGTGGACAGCATTTACATGAACACTGAAGCTTTCTTT. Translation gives CASSLAVDSIYMNTEAFF.

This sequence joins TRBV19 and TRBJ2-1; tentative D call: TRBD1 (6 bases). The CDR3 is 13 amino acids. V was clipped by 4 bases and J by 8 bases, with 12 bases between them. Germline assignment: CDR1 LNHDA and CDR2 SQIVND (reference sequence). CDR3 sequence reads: CASSTSQGYEQFF. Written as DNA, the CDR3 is TGTGCCAGTAGTACCTCCCAGGGGTATGAGCAGTTCTTC.

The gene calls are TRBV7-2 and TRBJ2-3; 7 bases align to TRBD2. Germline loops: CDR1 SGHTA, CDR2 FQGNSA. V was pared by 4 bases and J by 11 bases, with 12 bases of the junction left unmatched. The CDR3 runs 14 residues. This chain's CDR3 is CASSSERRGGRQYF. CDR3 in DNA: TGTGCCAGCAGCTCAGAGCGGCGGGGAGGGAGGCAGTATTTT.

For the CDR3, the DNA is TGTGCCAGCAGCCAAGCCGGGGGGGGAATCACAGATACGCAGTATTTT. Its protein product is CASSQAGGGITDTQYF. The chain combines TRBV14 with TRBJ2-3; 8 bases align to TRBD2. The CDR3 runs 16 residues. Germline values: CDR1 SGHDN, CDR2 FVKESK. The V gene end was trimmed by 1 base and the J gene end by 2 bases; junction bases not matched to a gene: 5. Together with reference TRBV14 and TRBJ2-3, the CDR3 gives the full variable domain: EAGVTQFPSHSVIEKGQTVTLRCDPISGHDNLYWYRRVMGKEIKFLLHFVKESKQDESGMPNNRFLAERTGGTYSTLKVQPAELEDSGVYFCASSQAGGGITDTQYFGPGTRLTVL.

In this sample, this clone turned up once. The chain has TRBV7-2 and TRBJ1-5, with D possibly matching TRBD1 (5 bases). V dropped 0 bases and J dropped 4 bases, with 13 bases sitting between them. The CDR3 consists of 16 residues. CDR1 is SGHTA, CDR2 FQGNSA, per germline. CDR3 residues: CASSLALTGRNQPQHF. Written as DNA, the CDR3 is TGTGCCAGCAGCTTAGCGCTAACAGGCCGGAATCAGCCCCAGCATTTT.

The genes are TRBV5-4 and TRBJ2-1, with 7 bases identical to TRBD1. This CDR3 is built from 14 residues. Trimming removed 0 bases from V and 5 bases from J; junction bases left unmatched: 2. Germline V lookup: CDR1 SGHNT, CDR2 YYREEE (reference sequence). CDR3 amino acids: CASSLVGQDNEQFF. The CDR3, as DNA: TGTGCCAGCAGCTTGGTCGGACAGGACAATGAGCAGTTCTTC.

As DNA, the CDR3 is TGCGCCAGCAGCGAGGGACAGGGGGGATCAACCAGGGATACGCAGTATTTT. Protein sequence: CASSEGQGGSTRDTQYF. This sequence joins TRBV5-1 and TRBJ2-3; 11 bases match TRBD1. Germline CDR1 reads SGHRS; CDR2 reads YFSETQ. Germline trimming cut 4 bases from V and 6 bases from J; bases unmatched to any gene: 13. CDR3 length: 17 amino acids.

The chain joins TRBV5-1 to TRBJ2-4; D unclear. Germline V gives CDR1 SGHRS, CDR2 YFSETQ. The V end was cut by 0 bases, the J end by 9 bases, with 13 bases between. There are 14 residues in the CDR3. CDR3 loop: CASSLGSSEGIQYF. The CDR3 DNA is TGCGCCAGCAGCTTGGGGTCTAGTGAAGGCATTCAGTACTTC.